The 10 T cell receptor beta chains listed next were all sequenced from one sample in a study of T cells expressing NK-cell markers. TCRdb reanalyzed the 5' RACE reads, giving one entry per CDR3 protein sequence and no DNA. Found here are about 460,000 distinct CDR3 sequences; the top ten clones hold around 1.4%. The sequenced material came from blood T cells: a sorted CD56 or NKG2C T cell subset, CD4+ or CD8+ T cells, or bulk PBMC T cells (not recorded which). Source of these receptors: a woman aged 50 to 65 in good health.

This chain uses TRBV4-1 with TRBJ2-1; the D call from TCRdb, TRBD2, cannot be confirmed without DNA. The germline CDR1 and CDR2 sequences are MGHRA and YSYEKL. This CDR3 has 17 residues. The CDR3: CASSRDATSGRYNEQFF.

V usage is TRBV4-2 and J usage is TRBJ2-7; TCRdb's assignment of TRBD1 cannot be checked, as there is no DNA. CDR3 length: 16 amino acids. Per the germline V gene, CDR1 is LGHNA and CDR2 is YNFKEQ. The CDR3 region is CASSQDRGAGLREQYF.

The genes are TRBV11-2 and TRBJ2-3; TCRdb returns TRBD2, unconfirmable since there is no DNA. Germline V lookup: CDR1 SGHAT, CDR2 FQNNGV. The CDR3 is 14 amino acids. This CDR3 reads CASSSFREGLTQYF.

The chain recombines TRBV6-2 or TRBV6-3 with TRBJ2-1; TCRdb gives TRBD1 as the D gene, but with no DNA this cannot be confirmed. The CDR3 contains 17 residues. Germline V gene sequence: CDR1 MNHEY, CDR2 SVGEGT. The CDR3 reads CASSYRTGAGNYNEQFF.

CDR3 loop: CASNSQRATNEKLFF. This chain joins TRBV19 and TRBJ1-4. Germline CDR1 reads LNHDA; CDR2 reads SQIVND (reference sequence). The length of the CDR3 is 15 residues.

V usage is TRBV10-2 and J usage is TRBJ2-3; the TRBD2 assignment by TCRdb is unverifiable without DNA. The V gene's germline CDR1 is WSHSY and CDR2 SAAADI. The CDR3 is 16 residues long. CDR3 region: CASSSIPGTRTDTQYF.

The V call is TRBV24-1, the J call TRBJ2-1; TCRdb outputs TRBD1, but without DNA this stays unchecked. The CDR3 runs 15 residues. CDR1 and CDR2 from the germline V gene are KGHDR and SFDVKD. CDR3 in amino acids: CATSDRTATGDEQFF.

This sequence joins TRBV5-1 and TRBJ2-5; TCRdb's D call, TRBD1, is unchecked because there is no DNA. CDR1 SGHRS and CDR2 YFSETQ come from the germline V gene. The CDR3 runs 16 residues. The CDR3 loop reads CASSLSPGVGQETQYF.

The CDR3: CASSPGPSRGYTF. The gene calls are TRBV4-1 and TRBJ1-2. The CDR3 runs to 13 residues. Per germline, CDR1 MGHRA and CDR2 YSYEKL.

The chain is built from TRBV4-2 and TRBJ2-6; as DNA is missing, the TRBD1 call by TCRdb cannot be tested. The length of the CDR3 is 20 residues. Germline values: CDR1 LGHNA, CDR2 YNFKEQ. CDR3 amino acids: CASSQGPLTGGGSGANVLTF.